What follows are 27 T cell receptor beta chains derived from one specimen sequenced in a study of post-analysis software for immune sequencing data. General study findings and limits: TRBV5-6, TRBV5-1 and TRBV20-1 were among five TRBV segments more frequent in patients than controls.

These receptors have no known antigen. Researchers reported that TCR beta cDNA libraries carried unique molecular identifiers. One entry per CDR3 protein, called by TCRdb with MiXCR from the PCR reads. The sample records around 710,000 distinct CDR3 sequences, 40% to 55% being singletons. The sample consisted of blood. The receptors come from a girl aged 5 to 17 with multiple sclerosis.

This clonotype was seen ten or more times. The V gene is TRBV12-3 or TRBV12-4, the J gene TRBJ1-2, with 7 bases lining up with TRBD1. V was clipped by 10 bases and J by 8 bases; unmatched bases: 7. This CDR3 comprises 11 residues. The CDR3 nucleotides are TGTGCCACCGACAGGGCGAAGGGCTACACCTTC. Its translation is CATDRAKGYTF.

The sample holds a few counts of this clonotype. The chain has TRBV7-8 and TRBJ2-5, with a tentative D call TRBD1 (6 bases). The CDR3 is 15 residues long. The V end was cut by 2 bases, the J end by 1 base, with 11 bases between. CDR1 and CDR2 (germline): SGHVS, FQNEAQ. CDR3 nucleotides: TGTGCCAGCAGCTTATTTGGGGGCGCCCAAGAGACCCAGTACTTC. Its translation: CASSLFGGAQETQYF. Drawing the rest from reference TRBV7-8 and TRBJ2-5, the complete variable domain is GAGVSQSPRYKVAKRGQDVALRCDPISGHVSLFWYQQALGQGPEFLTYFQNEAQLDKSGLPSDRFFAERPEGSVSTLKIQRTQQEDSAVYLCASSLFGGAQETQYFGPGTRLLVL.

This clonotype was seen only a few times. V usage is TRBV4-1 and J usage is TRBJ2-7, with D possibly being TRBD1 or TRBD2 (5 bases each). There are 14 residues in the CDR3. V dropped 1 base and J dropped 1 base, with 8 bases sitting between them. Germline CDR1 reads MGHRA; CDR2 reads YSYEKL. The CDR3 protein is CASSQGDRSYEQYF. CDR3 bases: TGCGCCAGCAGCCAAGGGGACCGATCCTACGAGCAGTACTTC.

This rearrangement joins TRBV12-3 or TRBV12-4 to TRBJ2-1; D perhaps matches TRBD1 (5 bases). This CDR3 has 13 residues. V was clipped by 5 bases and J by 10 bases, with 15 bases between them. CDR3 in amino acids: CASSPARATEQFF. CDR3 bases: TGTGCCAGCAGTCCAGCCAGGGCTACCGAGCAGTTCTTC.

This rearrangement joins TRBV7-9 to TRBJ1-4, with D possibly being TRBD1 (6 bases). CDR1 and CDR2 from the germline V gene are SEHNR and FQNEAQ (reference sequence). CDR3 length: 14 amino acids. With 5 bases removed from V and 9 bases from J, the gap between germline ends came to 16 bases. In DNA form, the CDR3 reads TGTGCCAGCAGCCCCCCCCAGGGGTTTAAAAAACTGTTTTTT. This codes for CASSPPQGFKKLFF.

This sequence joins TRBV7-9 and TRBJ1-5, with D unresolved. CDR3 size: 14 residues. Between the trimmed V and J ends, which lost 5 bases and 7 bases, there was a span of 15 bases. Germline V gives CDR1 SEHNR, CDR2 FQNEAQ (reference sequence). In DNA, the CDR3 is TGTGCCAGCAGCGAAGCCCTAAATGGGCAGCCCCAGCATTTT. Translating gives CASSEALNGQPQHF.

The chain couples TRBV5-1 to TRBJ2-3; TRBD1 matches 10 bases. J was trimmed by 4 bases and V by 6 bases; bases with no gene match: 8. The germline CDR1 and CDR2 sequences are SGHRS and YFSETQ. The CDR3 covers 15 residues. The CDR3 sequence is CASTKTGGGSDTQYF. Here the CDR3 DNA reads TGCGCCAGCACCAAGACAGGGGGCGGGTCAGATACGCAGTATTTT.

The chain has TRBV3-1 and TRBJ1-1, with 8 bases matching TRBD1. CDR3 length equals 15 residues. The V segment lost 4 bases and the J segment 4 bases; nucleotides outside the gene matches: 8. Germline lookup yields CDR1 LGHDT and CDR2 YNNKEL (reference sequence). CDR3 nucleotide sequence: TGTGCCAGCAGCCTCAGGAGACAGGGGTTCACTGAAGCTTTCTTT. As protein: CASSLRRQGFTEAFF.

This clonotype was detected only once. The chain uses TRBV13 and TRBJ2-3, with TRBD2 matching 8 bases. J was trimmed by 3 bases and V by 5 bases; bases with no gene match: 19. The CDR3 extends over 19 amino acids. Germline V gene sequence: CDR1 PRHDT, CDR2 FYEKMQ (reference sequence). This CDR3 is CASSPAGAGGTPGTDTQYF. For the CDR3, the DNA is TGTGCCAGCAGCCCGGCTGGGGCGGGAGGTACCCCCGGGACAGATACGCAGTATTTT. Together with reference TRBV13 and TRBJ2-3, the CDR3 gives the full variable domain: AAGVIQSPRHLIKEKRETATLKCYPIPRHDTVYWYQQGPGQDPQFLISFYEKMQSDKGSIPDRFSAQQFSDYHSELNMSSLELGDSALYFCASSPAGAGGTPGTDTQYFGPGTRLTVL.

CDR3 loop: CASSPGEILIYGYTF. The CDR3 bases are TGTGCCAGCAGTCCCGGGGAGATTCTGATCTATGGCTACACCTTC. The chain employs TRBV28 and TRBJ1-2; D remains unclear. Trimming removed 5 bases from V and 4 bases from J, with 17 bases in between. The germline CDR1 and CDR2 sequences are MDHEN and SYDVKM. This CDR3 is built from 15 residues.

This clonotype was counted between two and nine times. The chain uses TRBV7-2 and TRBJ1-5; no definite D call. Trimming took off 0 bases at V and 10 bases at J, with 7 bases between the two ends. Germline V gene sequence: CDR1 SGHTA, CDR2 FQGNSA. The CDR3 is made up of 12 amino acids. The CDR3 loop reads CASSLAFGPQHF. The CDR3 region has the DNA TGTGCCAGCAGCTTAGCGTTTGGCCCCCAGCATTTT.

This clonotype appeared once. The chain links TRBV25-1 to TRBJ1-2; 7 bases map to TRBD1. The ends lost 4 bases at V and 3 bases at J; junction bases unmatched: 11. This CDR3 has 16 residues. Germline CDR1 is MGHDK and CDR2 is SYGVNS. Here the CDR3 reads CASSGSTGVYDYGYTF. CDR3 nucleotides: TGTGCCAGCAGTGGATCAACAGGGGTGTACGACTATGGCTACACCTTC.

The V call is TRBV7-2, the J call TRBJ2-1, with 13 bases identical to TRBD2. Germline V gene lookup returns CDR1 SGHTA and CDR2 FQGNSA. CDR3 length equals 15 residues. Trimming removed 5 bases from V and 8 bases from J; junction bases left unmatched: 6. CDR3 loop: CASSRTSGSRDEQFF. The CDR3 coding sequence is TGTGCCAGCAGCCGGACTAGCGGGAGTAGAGATGAGCAGTTCTTC.

The V call is TRBV20-1, the J call TRBJ2-7, with D tentatively TRBD1 or TRBD2 (6 bases each). Trimming removed 0 bases from V and 2 bases from J, with 11 bases in between. The CDR3 has 14 residues. Per the germline V gene, CDR1 is DFQATT and CDR2 is SNEGSKA (reference sequence). The CDR3 spells CSARDLGGPYEQYF. CDR3 in DNA: TGCAGTGCTAGAGATTTGGGGGGCCCCTACGAGCAGTACTTC.

This clonotype appeared a few times. This chain uses TRBV7-8 with TRBJ2-1; D might be TRBD2 (5 bases). V lost 5 bases, J lost 13 bases, and 12 bases lay in between. CDR3 size: 11 residues. Looked up from germline, CDR1 is SGHVS and CDR2 is FQNEAQ. The CDR3 coding sequence is TGTGCCAGCAGCCCCGGTCGGGGACAGTTCTTC. This translates into CASSPGRGQFF.

The sample holds a few counts of this clonotype. The V and J genes are TRBV7-9 and TRBJ2-1; TRBD2 matches at 7 bases. The CDR3 consists of 14 residues. Germline CDR1 reads SEHNR; CDR2 reads FQNEAQ (reference sequence). Germline trimming cut 5 bases from V and 9 bases from J; bases unmatched to any gene: 10. The CDR3 loop is CASSVTSLIGEQFF. The CDR3 DNA follows: TGTGCCAGCAGCGTGACTAGCCTTATAGGTGAGCAGTTCTTC.

The gene calls are TRBV7-3 and TRBJ2-7, with D possibly being TRBD2 (5 bases). The CDR3 is made up of 17 amino acids. V lost 1 base and J 2 bases, leaving 18 bases between the germline ends. Per germline, CDR1 SGHTA and CDR2 FQGTGA. The chain's CDR3 is CASSLKASHDKTYEQYF. In DNA, the CDR3 is TGTGCCAGCAGCTTAAAGGCTAGCCACGATAAAACCTACGAGCAGTACTTC.

The chain uses TRBV7-2 and TRBJ2-3; 10 bases map to TRBD2. Looked up from germline, CDR1 is SGHTA and CDR2 is FQGNSA. The CDR3 consists of 16 residues. With 5 bases clipped from V and 5 bases from J, the junction kept 10 bases outside the gene matches. The CDR3 loop reads CASSLWLAGVEDTQYF. CDR3 sequence (DNA): TGTGCCAGCAGCCTCTGGCTAGCGGGAGTCGAAGATACGCAGTATTTT.

This chain links TRBV10-3 with TRBJ1-2; unclear D gene. Trimming removed 2 bases from V and 5 bases from J, with 18 bases in between. Per the germline V gene, CDR1 is ENHRY and CDR2 is SYGVKD. The CDR3 covers 16 residues. The CDR3 sequence is CAISEPDSPTGYGYTF. As DNA, the CDR3 is TGTGCCATCAGTGAGCCCGATTCCCCGACTGGGTATGGCTACACCTTC.

Written as DNA, the CDR3 is TGTGCCAGCAGTAGGTTAACAGTCAATGAGCAGTTCTTC. It yields the protein CASSRLTVNEQFF. This chain uses TRBV6-2 or TRBV6-3 with TRBJ2-1, with no clear D. V dropped 5 bases and J dropped 6 bases, with 11 bases sitting between them. This CDR3 region has 13 residues. Germline V gives CDR1 MNHEY, CDR2 SVGEGT.

This clonotype was recorded a few times. The rearrangement links TRBV5-1 to TRBJ1-2, with 9 bases lining up with TRBD1. The CDR3 runs to 16 residues. V lost 1 base, J lost 6 bases, and 10 bases stayed unmatched. Germline lookup yields CDR1 SGHRS and CDR2 YFSETQ. As DNA, the CDR3 is TGCGCCAGCAGCTTGCCAGACGGGACAGGGATGCATGGCTACACCTTC. Translation: CASSLPDGTGMHGYTF. Complete variable domain (other parts from reference TRBV5-1 and TRBJ1-2): KAGVTQTPRYLIKTRGQQVTLSCSPISGHRSVSWYQQTPGQGLQFLFEYFSETQRNKGNFPGRFSGRQFSNSRSEMNVSTLELGDSALYLCASSLPDGTGMHGYTFGSGTRLTVV.

About this clonotype itself: One end of the junction is discordant with germline, which a read error may explain. The chain carries TRBV7-9 and TRBJ2-1; TRBD2 agrees at 8 bases. The CDR3 contains 17 residues. Germline lookup yields CDR1 SEHNR and CDR2 FQNEAQ (reference sequence). CDR3 coding DNA: TGTGTCAGCAGCTCCTCGGGGGGGCTAGCCTCCTACAATGAGCAGTTCTTC. Protein product: CVSSSSGGLASYNEQFF.

This clonotype was found a few times. This chain connects TRBV27 to TRBJ2-1; D unresolved. CDR1 and CDR2 from the germline V gene are MNHEY and SMNVEV (reference sequence). V was shortened by 4 bases and J by 6 bases, with 7 bases between the two germline ends. This CDR3 spans 12 amino acids. CDR3 loop: CASSSLANEQFF. CDR3 bases: TGTGCCAGCAGTTCCCTCGCCAATGAGCAGTTCTTC.

The genes are TRBV27 and TRBJ1-5, with unresolved D. Trimming took 1 base from V and 3 from J, leaving 7 bases between them. The CDR3 totals 14 residues. Germline V gives CDR1 MNHEY, CDR2 SMNVEV (reference sequence). CDR3 sequence reads: CASSLLGINQPQHF. The CDR3 DNA reads TGTGCCAGCAGTTTATTGGGAATCAATCAGCCCCAGCATTTT.

This clonotype was seen a handful of times. V is TRBV5-1 and J is TRBJ2-1; D unresolved. V was pared by 0 bases and J by 6 bases, with 10 bases between. CDR1 SGHRS and CDR2 YFSETQ come from the germline V gene. This CDR3 spans 14 amino acids. The CDR3 spells CASSLDGVSNEQFF. In DNA, the CDR3 is TGCGCCAGCAGCTTGGACGGTGTCTCCAATGAGCAGTTCTTC. The entire variable domain, with the rest obtained from reference TRBV5-1 and TRBJ2-1, is as follows: KAGVTQTPRYLIKTRGQQVTLSCSPISGHRSVSWYQQTPGQGLQFLFEYFSETQRNKGNFPGRFSGRQFSNSRSEMNVSTLELGDSALYLCASSLDGVSNEQFFGPGTRLTVL.

Note on this clonotype: A single base separates this from a much larger clone, so it may be a read error. V is TRBV4-1 and J is TRBJ2-7; TRBD2 is a possible D gene (6 bases). The J call may not be correct, given that the DNA end is closer to TRBJ2-5. This CDR3 has 16 residues. The germline V gene has CDR1 MGHRA and CDR2 YSYEKL. CDR3 sequence (DNA): TGCGCCAGCAGCCAAAATCGTGGCGGAGGGGAAGAGACCCAGTACTTC. Residues: CASSQNRGGGEETQYF.

CDR3 coding DNA: TGTGCCAGCAGCTTAAATACAGGGGGAACAAGTGGAAGCTACACCTTC. This encodes CASSLNTGGTSGSYTF. The chain carries TRBV7-3 and TRBJ1-2, with TRBD1 matching over 8 bases. Losses at the gene ends were 1 base for V and 9 bases for J; bases not matched to a gene: 13. This CDR3 contains 16 residues. The germline CDR1 and CDR2 sequences are SGHTA and FQGTGA.